Listed below are T cell receptor beta chains from one sample, sequenced in a study of blood T cell repertoires in COVID-19. Profiling relied on immunoSEQ multiplex PCR, and the TCRdb table lists in-frame clones only, not all of them. This table holds about 52,000 clones, roughly four fifths found once. Sample: peripheral blood. The receptor set was obtained from a man aged 70 or older with active COVID-19. Each CDR3 is given with its conserved first and last residue. Each record gives: J gene, clone size, V gene, CDR3 length, D gene, CDR3 protein, CDR3 DNA. A D gene is named only where the DNA matches it firmly. A row's size may be missing; if present it is once, few, many or a size class.

J gene: TRBJ1-5
clone size: few
V gene: TRBV7-6
CDR3 length: 13
D gene: .
CDR3 protein: CASSFGSNQPQHF
CDR3 DNA: TGTGCCAGCAGCTTCGGGAGCAATCAGCCCCAGCATTTT

J gene: TRBJ2-5
clone size: .
V gene: TRBV3-1/TRBV3-2
CDR3 length: 11
D gene: .
CDR3 protein: CASSHYETQYF
CDR3 DNA: TGTGCCAGCAGCCATTATGAGACCCAGTACTTC

J gene: TRBJ1-4
clone size: once
V gene: TRBV28
CDR3 length: 15
D gene: TRBD1
CDR3 protein: CASSPGGAVNEKLFF
CDR3 DNA: TGTGCCAGCAGTCCAGGGGGCGCGGTAAATGAAAAACTGTTTTTT

J gene: TRBJ1-5
clone size: .
V gene: TRBV6-5
CDR3 length: 14
D gene: .
CDR3 protein: CASSQGVSNQPQHF
CDR3 DNA: TGTGCCAGCAGCCAGGGTGTGAGCAATCAGCCCCAGCATTTT

J gene: TRBJ2-7
clone size: .
V gene: TRBV7-9
CDR3 length: 13
D gene: TRBD1
CDR3 protein: CASIGDSLAEQYF
CDR3 DNA: TGTGCCAGCATCGGGGACAGTTTGGCCGAGCAGTACTTC

J gene: TRBJ2-2
clone size: once
V gene: TRBV30
CDR3 length: 14
D gene: TRBD1
CDR3 protein: CAWSYRGLSGELFF
CDR3 DNA: TGTGCCTGGAGCTACAGGGGGCTGTCCGGGGAGCTGTTTTTT

J gene: TRBJ1-1
clone size: .
V gene: TRBV3-1/TRBV3-2
CDR3 length: 15
D gene: .
CDR3 protein: CASSQVVNFVSEAFF
CDR3 DNA: TGTGCCAGCAGCCAAGTTGTGAATTTCGTCAGTGAAGCTTTCTTT

J gene: TRBJ2-3
clone size: .
V gene: TRBV4-1
CDR3 length: 15
D gene: .
CDR3 protein: CASSQGTALTDTQYF
CDR3 DNA: TGCGCCAGCAGCCAAGGGACAGCCCTAACAGATACGCAGTATTTT

J gene: TRBJ1-5
clone size: few
V gene: TRBV15
CDR3 length: 14
D gene: .
CDR3 protein: CATSSTLRRQPQHF
CDR3 DNA: TGTGCCACCAGCAGTACTCTGAGGAGGCAGCCCCAGCATTTT

J gene: TRBJ2-7
clone size: .
V gene: TRBV2
CDR3 length: 13
D gene: .
CDR3 protein: CASSEVDSDEQYF
CDR3 DNA: TGTGCCAGCAGTGAAGTGGACAGTGACGAGCAGTACTTC

J gene: TRBJ2-7
clone size: once
V gene: TRBV6-5
CDR3 length: 14
D gene: .
CDR3 protein: CASSAVGSGNEQYF
CDR3 DNA: TGTGCCAGCAGCGCAGTGGGCTCGGGGAACGAGCAGTACTTC

J gene: TRBJ1-3
clone size: .
V gene: TRBV7-9
CDR3 length: 14
D gene: .
CDR3 protein: CASSRQGSGNTIYF
CDR3 DNA: TGTGCCAGCAGCCGGCAGGGTTCTGGAAACACCATATATTTT

J gene: TRBJ2-5
clone size: .
V gene: TRBV6-2/TRBV6-3
CDR3 length: 14
D gene: .
CDR3 protein: CASSYGGRQETQYF
CDR3 DNA: TGTGCCAGCAGTTACGGGGGCAGACAAGAGACCCAGTACTTC

J gene: TRBJ2-3
clone size: .
V gene: TRBV4-1
CDR3 length: 14
D gene: .
CDR3 protein: CASSPTVRTDTQYF
CDR3 DNA: TGCGCCAGCAGCCCGACAGTCCGCACAGATACGCAGTATTTT

J gene: TRBJ1-1
clone size: .
V gene: TRBV19
CDR3 length: 11
D gene: .
CDR3 protein: CASLRYTEAFF
CDR3 DNA: TGTGCCAGTTTGCGCTACACTGAAGCTTTCTTT

J gene: TRBJ2-1
clone size: .
V gene: TRBV9
CDR3 length: 14
D gene: TRBD2
CDR3 protein: CASSSSGGNNEQFF
CDR3 DNA: TGTGCCAGCAGCTCTAGCGGGGGAAACAATGAGCAGTTCTTC

J gene: TRBJ1-1
clone size: .
V gene: TRBV7-9
CDR3 length: 15
D gene: TRBD1
CDR3 protein: CASQRPGTGVTEAFF
CDR3 DNA: TGTGCCAGCCAAAGGCCCGGGACAGGGGTAACTGAAGCTTTCTTT

J gene: TRBJ2-5
clone size: .
V gene: TRBV9
CDR3 length: 16
D gene: TRBD2
CDR3 protein: CASSVGASGGPETQYF
CDR3 DNA: TGTGCCAGCAGCGTAGGCGCTAGCGGGGGACCAGAGACCCAGTACTTC

J gene: TRBJ1-4
clone size: once
V gene: TRBV10-3
CDR3 length: 14
D gene: .
CDR3 protein: CAISAEGTNEKLFF
CDR3 DNA: TGTGCCATCAGTGCAGAGGGAACTAATGAAAAACTGTTTTTT

J gene: TRBJ1-1
clone size: .
V gene: TRBV30
CDR3 length: 14
D gene: .
CDR3 protein: CAWTLGAMNTEAFF
CDR3 DNA: TGTGCCTGGACTCTAGGGGCGATGAACACTGAAGCTTTCTTT

J gene: TRBJ1-6
clone size: .
V gene: TRBV7-3
CDR3 length: 13
D gene: TRBD1
CDR3 protein: CASSLTPGQVPSF
CDR3 DNA: TGTGCCAGCAGCTTAACCCCGGGACAGGTCCCCTCTTTT

J gene: TRBJ1-2
clone size: .
V gene: TRBV6-6
CDR3 length: 12
D gene: .
CDR3 protein: CASTPQGYGYTF
CDR3 DNA: TGTGCCAGCACCCCGCAGGGCTATGGCTACACCTTC

J gene: TRBJ2-2
clone size: .
V gene: TRBV6-2/TRBV6-3
CDR3 length: 15
D gene: .
CDR3 protein: CASSYSVANTGELFF
CDR3 DNA: TGTGCCAGCAGTTATTCGGTAGCGAACACCGGGGAGCTGTTTTTT

J gene: TRBJ2-2
clone size: .
V gene: TRBV13
CDR3 length: 12
D gene: .
CDR3 protein: CASRTETGELFF
CDR3 DNA: TGTGCCAGCAGGACAGAGACCGGGGAGCTGTTTTTT

J gene: TRBJ2-1
clone size: .
V gene: TRBV6-5
CDR3 length: 15
D gene: TRBD2
CDR3 protein: CASTPSGGNHNEQFF
CDR3 DNA: TGTGCCAGCACCCCTAGCGGGGGAAATCACAATGAGCAGTTCTTC

J gene: TRBJ1-1
clone size: .
V gene: TRBV4-1
CDR3 length: 14
D gene: .
CDR3 protein: CASSQEAQGTEAFF
CDR3 DNA: TGCGCCAGCAGCCAAGAAGCCCAGGGGACTGAAGCTTTCTTT

J gene: TRBJ1-3
clone size: .
V gene: TRBV6-5
CDR3 length: 14
D gene: TRBD1
CDR3 protein: CASSPVPGQGTIYF
CDR3 DNA: TGTGCCAGCAGTCCCGTCCCGGGACAGGGAACCATATATTTT

J gene: TRBJ1-2
clone size: .
V gene: TRBV9
CDR3 length: 13
D gene: TRBD1
CDR3 protein: CASSGDRGYGYTF
CDR3 DNA: TGTGCCAGCAGCGGAGACAGGGGATATGGCTACACCTTC